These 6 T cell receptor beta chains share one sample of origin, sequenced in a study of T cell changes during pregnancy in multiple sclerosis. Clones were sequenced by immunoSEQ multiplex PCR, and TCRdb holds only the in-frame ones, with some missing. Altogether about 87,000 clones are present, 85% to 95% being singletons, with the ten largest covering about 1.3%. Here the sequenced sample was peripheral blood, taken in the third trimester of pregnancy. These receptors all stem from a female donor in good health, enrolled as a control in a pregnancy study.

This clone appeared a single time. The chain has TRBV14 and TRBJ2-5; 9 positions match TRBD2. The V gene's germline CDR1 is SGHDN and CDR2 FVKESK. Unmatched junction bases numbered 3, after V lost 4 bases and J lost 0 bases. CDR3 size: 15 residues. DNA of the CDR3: TGTGCCAGCAGCCGGGCTAGCGGGAACCAAGAGACCCAGTACTTC. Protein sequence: CASSRASGNQETQYF.

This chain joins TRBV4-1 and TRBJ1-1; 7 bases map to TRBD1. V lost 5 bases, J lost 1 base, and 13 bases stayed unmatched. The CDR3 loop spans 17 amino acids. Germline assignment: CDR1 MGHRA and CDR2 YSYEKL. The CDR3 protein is CASSSPYGQVANTEAFF. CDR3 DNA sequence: TGCGCCAGCAGCTCGCCGTACGGACAGGTTGCGAACACTGAAGCTTTCTTT.

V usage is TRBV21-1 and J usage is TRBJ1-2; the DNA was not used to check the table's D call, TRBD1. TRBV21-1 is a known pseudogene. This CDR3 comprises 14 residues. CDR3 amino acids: CASSKPDRAHGYTF. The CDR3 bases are TGTGCCAGCAGCAAACCTGACAGGGCCCATGGCTACACCTTC.

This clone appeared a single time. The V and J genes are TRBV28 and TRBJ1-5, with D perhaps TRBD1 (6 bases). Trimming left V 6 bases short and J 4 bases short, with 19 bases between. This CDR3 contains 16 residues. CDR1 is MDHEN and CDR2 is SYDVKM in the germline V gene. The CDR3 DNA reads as TGTGCCAGCAGCCTTCAGGGGCAAGATAGAAATCAGCCCCAGCATTTT. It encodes CASSLQGQDRNQPQHF.

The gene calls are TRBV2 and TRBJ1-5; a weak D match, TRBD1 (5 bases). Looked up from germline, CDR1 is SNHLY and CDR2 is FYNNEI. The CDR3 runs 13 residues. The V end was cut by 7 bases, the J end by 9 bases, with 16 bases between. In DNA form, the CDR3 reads TGTGCCAGCACCGGAGGGGAGTCAAGGCCCCAGCATTTT. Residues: CASTGGESRPQHF.

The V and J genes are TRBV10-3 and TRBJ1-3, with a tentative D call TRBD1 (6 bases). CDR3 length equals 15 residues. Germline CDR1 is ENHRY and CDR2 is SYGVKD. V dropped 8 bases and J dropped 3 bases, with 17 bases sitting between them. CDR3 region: CAIGTQQGNGNTIYF. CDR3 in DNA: TGTGCCATCGGAACACAACAGGGTAATGGAAACACCATATATTTT.